The 19 T cell receptor beta chains listed next were all sequenced from one sample in a study of human T cells and chemical hapten exposure (dated by TCRdb to the early 2020s). Library construction relied on RACE. TCRdb names NextSeq 500 as the instrument used. TCRdb handled the public reads itself, with Q25 trimming in fastp and clone calling in MiXCR, and kept productive beta chains. CDR3 protein sequences are deduplicated, and each keeps its most common genes and DNA. Within this sample are about 400,000 distinct CDR3 sequences, with about 6% of them counted one time only. The ten most abundant clones make up less than 6.5% of the sample. In the paper's terms, the time point label means: patch test 2, 6 weeks after DPC sensitization. This specimen's treatment or condition label, interpreted: therapeutic diphenylcyclopropenone sensitization with weekly scalp DPC. The sequenced sample was whole blood, obtained in connection with sensitization to the hapten diphenylcyclopropenone (DPC). All receptors come from a woman aged 18-30 years with alopecia areata. Some clones in this sample may be carry-over from other donors' samples.

The chain combines TRBV6-2 or TRBV6-3 with TRBJ1-2; D gene ambiguous. V was shortened by 4 bases and J by 4 bases, with 13 bases between the two germline ends. The CDR3 loop spans 14 amino acids. The germline V gene encodes CDR1 MNHEY and CDR2 SVGEGT. The CDR3 spells CASSSHGETYGYTF. In DNA form, the CDR3 reads TGTGCCAGCAGTTCTCATGGCGAAACCTATGGCTACACCTTC.

Many counts were recorded for this clonotype. The chain is built from TRBV4-3 and TRBJ1-2, with TRBD1 matching over 9 bases. Per germline, CDR1 LGHNA and CDR2 YSLEER. V lost 2 bases to trimming and J lost 6 bases; unmatched junction nucleotides: 13. This CDR3 has 17 residues. The CDR3 spells CASSQFLRDRENDGYTF. The CDR3 DNA follows: TGCGCCAGCAGCCAATTTCTCCGGGACAGGGAGAATGATGGCTACACCTTC.

This clonotype turned up a few times. J is TRBJ2-7 and V is TRBV6-1; 7 positions agree with TRBD1. This CDR3 region has 14 residues. Germline V lookup: CDR1 MNHNS, CDR2 SASEGT. With V trimmed by 4 bases and J by 2 bases, 5 bases remained unmatched. CDR3 loop: CASSGTGDPYEQYF. The DNA of the CDR3 is TGTGCCAGCAGTGGGACAGGAGACCCCTACGAGCAGTACTTC.

This clonotype was seen a handful of times. The J gene is TRBJ1-4, the V gene TRBV28, with D hard to call. Germline V gene lookup returns CDR1 MDHEN and CDR2 SYDVKM. Trimming left V 4 bases short and J 3 bases short, with 18 bases between. CDR3 size: 17 residues. The CDR3 bases are TGTGCCAGCAGTTCAGCTTCGGGGTTCCCACCTAATGAAAAACTGTTTTTT. Encoded protein: CASSSASGFPPNEKLFF.

In this sample, this clonotype turned up many times. The V call is TRBV9, the J call TRBJ2-6, with 7 nucleotides matching TRBD1. Germline V gives CDR1 SGDLS, CDR2 YYNGEE. CDR3 size: 19 residues. Trimming cost V 3 bases and J 2 bases; bases outside gene matches: 14. CDR3 nucleotide sequence: TGTGCCAGCAGCGGGTTTCCCGGTCCAGGGGGACCTGGGGCCAACGTCCTGACTTTC. Protein product: CASSGFPGPGGPGANVLTF.

This clonotype was seen ten or more times. This chain joins TRBV7-2 and TRBJ1-3, with a weak D call TRBD1 (6 bases). The CDR3 contains 15 residues. Between the trimmed V and J ends, which lost 0 bases and 4 bases, there was a span of 10 bases. The V gene's germline CDR1 is SGHTA and CDR2 FQGNSA. The DNA for the CDR3 is TGTGCCAGCAGCTTAGCTGGACAGATAGGAAACACCATATATTTT. This sequence encodes CASSLAGQIGNTIYF.

This clonotype was detected ten times or more. This rearrangement joins TRBV7-2 to TRBJ2-3; 9 bases are a match to TRBD1. This CDR3 is 15 amino acids long. Germline V gene lookup returns CDR1 SGHTA and CDR2 FQGNSA. Trimming at V came to 0 bases and at J to 7 bases, leaving 5 bases not matched to a gene. CDR3 sequence reads: CASSLARDRANTQYF. The DNA of the CDR3 is TGTGCCAGCAGCTTAGCGCGGGACAGGGCGAATACGCAGTATTTT.

The V and J genes are TRBV12-3 or TRBV12-4 and TRBJ1-5; a possible D gene is TRBD1 (5 bases). This CDR3 is 13 amino acids long. The V end lost 8 bases, the J end lost 7 bases, and 15 bases lay between the germline ends. Here the CDR3 DNA reads TGTGCCAGCGGGGCCCGGCCGGGGCAGCCCCAGCATTTT. As protein: CASGARPGQPQHF.

This clonotype came up a few times. This chain uses TRBV6-2 or TRBV6-3 with TRBJ2-3; no definite D call. Trimming pared 2 bases from V and 6 bases from J, leaving 6 bases between. In germline, CDR1 is MNHEY, CDR2 SVGEGT. CDR3 length equals 12 residues. The CDR3 region is CASSYEADTQYF. CDR3 bases: TGTGCCAGCAGTTACGAGGCGGATACGCAGTATTTT.

The rearrangement joins TRBV4-1 to TRBJ2-5, with 9 bases identical to TRBD1. The junction had 5 bases not matched to a gene; V was cut back by 3 bases and J by 0 bases. This CDR3 contains 16 residues. Germline V gene data show CDR1 as MGHRA and CDR2 as YSYEKL. The CDR3 protein is CASSHGTGTYQETQYF. CDR3 nucleotides: TGCGCCAGCAGCCACGGGACAGGGACGTACCAAGAGACCCAGTACTTC.

This clonotype was seen more than once but under ten times. V is TRBV28 and J is TRBJ2-7; 7 bases agree with TRBD1. The CDR3 is 15 residues long. Per the germline V gene, CDR1 is MDHEN and CDR2 is SYDVKM. Trimming took 5 bases from V and 2 from J; bases not matched to a gene: 9. The CDR3 DNA is TGTGCCAGCAGTCCTTCCGGGACAGATGCCTACGAGCAGTACTTC. It yields the protein CASSPSGTDAYEQYF.

In its sample, this clonotype was seen many times. The chain joins TRBV3-1 to TRBJ1-5; TRBD1 is a possible D gene (6 bases). The V gene lost 2 bases and the J gene lost 7 bases, with 12 bases spanning the gap. Germline V gives CDR1 LGHDT, CDR2 YNNKEL (reference sequence). This CDR3 spans 14 amino acids. DNA for the CDR3: TGTGCCAGCAGCCAAAGGGGGTTTGGCCAGCCCCAGCATTTT. Translation gives CASSQRGFGQPQHF.

V and J are TRBV6-6 and TRBJ2-7, with 8 bases fitting TRBD2. V gave up 6 bases and J gave up 4 bases; unmatched junction bases: 14. Germline V gene lookup returns CDR1 MNHNY and CDR2 SVGAGI (reference sequence). The CDR3 covers 16 residues. This CDR3 is CASSPSGGRGGYEQYF. As DNA, the CDR3 is TGTGCCAGCAGCCCCTCTGGGGGTCGGGGGGGTTACGAGCAGTACTTC.

The chain joins TRBV6-6 to TRBJ2-5, with D maybe TRBD2 (5 bases). CDR1 is MNHNY and CDR2 is SVGAGI in the germline V gene (reference sequence). CDR3 length: 12 amino acids. V shed 5 bases and J shed 3 bases, with 7 bases lying between them. The CDR3 DNA reads as TGTGCCAGCAGTCGGGGTAAAGAGACCCAGTACTTC. It codes for CASSRGKETQYF.

This clonotype was counted many times. DNA for the CDR3: TGCAGTGCTACCCGTAAATTACAGGGGACTGTCAACTATGGCTACACCTTC. Translation gives CSATRKLQGTVNYGYTF. The chain links TRBV20-1 to TRBJ1-2; 7 bases map to TRBD1. Germline V gives CDR1 DFQATT, CDR2 SNEGSKA (reference sequence). The V and J ends lost 4 bases and 2 bases, in that order; junction bases with no gene match: 16. This CDR3 has 17 residues.

The chain combines TRBV6-1 with TRBJ2-2, with unresolved D. Trimming pared 2 bases from V and 6 bases from J, leaving 10 bases between. The CDR3 length is 14 residues. Looked up from germline, CDR1 is MNHNS and CDR2 is SASEGT. This CDR3 is CASSELLRAGELFF. The CDR3 DNA sequence: TGTGCCAGCAGTGAATTGCTTAGAGCCGGGGAGCTGTTTTTT.

This clonotype was seen ten or more times. The chain is built from TRBV5-5 and TRBJ1-4; tentatively, D is TRBD1 (5 bases). The germline V and J ends were trimmed by 0 bases and 0 bases, with 12 bases remaining between them. Germline CDR1 SGHKS, CDR2 YYEKEE (reference sequence). CDR3 length: 17 residues. CDR3 in amino acids: CASSLVGSGATNEKLFF. DNA for the CDR3: TGTGCCAGCAGCTTGGTAGGGTCGGGGGCAACTAATGAAAAACTGTTTTTT.

This clonotype appeared a few times. A much larger clone sits a single nucleotide away, making a read error possible. CDR3 bases: TGTGCCAGCAGTTACGGTCAGGGCACTGAAGCTTTCTTT. The encoded protein is CASSYGQGTEAFF. This chain uses TRBV6-6 with TRBJ1-1, with TRBD1 as a possible D gene (5 bases). Germline CDR1 MNHNY, CDR2 SVGAGI (reference sequence). The CDR3 spans 13 residues. V lost 2 bases, J lost 4 bases, and 8 bases lay in between.

This clonotype was observed many times. The CDR3 loop is CASSGLDSSSYNSPLHF. CDR3 in DNA: TGTGCCAGCAGTGGGTTGGACAGTAGCTCCTATAATTCACCCCTCCACTTT. The chain employs TRBV6-1 and TRBJ1-6, with D perhaps matching TRBD1 (6 bases). V was cut by 4 bases and J by 0 bases, with 13 bases left in between. The V gene's germline CDR1 is MNHNS and CDR2 SASEGT. CDR3 size: 17 residues.